The 25 T cell receptor beta chains below all came from one sample that was sequenced in a study of CD8+ T cells in alopecia areata (dated by TCRdb to 2017 to 2018). The protocol used for the library was the immunoSEQ multiplex PCR assay. RNA was extracted from all samples and reverse transcribed into cDNA as template for TCR sequencing. TCRdb stores this immuneACCESS table with in-frame sequences only. Part of the clones is absent; in the studies checked, under half of the shortfall reflects unresolved V genes, and no reason is known for the rest. The table notes some 120,000 clones here, none of them singletons. The ten largest clones represent about 20% of the sample. Source material: lesional skin. These receptors came from a C3H/HeJ mouse with alopecia areata. Mice of this line possess the MHC haplotype H2-k.

This clone was recorded many times. Germline and genes here are mouse. The read comes to an end 4 residues before the CDR3 does, leaving the germline J gene to fill in the end. The chain links TRBV13-3 to TRBJ2-7, with 8 bases fitting TRBD2. The CDR3 has 13 amino acids. The trim removed 5 bases at V and 3 bases at J, leaving 4 bases unmatched. Germline CDR1 NNHDY, CDR2 SYVADS. The CDR3 reads CASSDWGGYEQYF. The sequenced part of the CDR3 DNA is TGTGCCAGCAGCGACTGGGGCGGCTAT.

Note on this clone: Genes here carry mouse names. Read sequence stops 4 residues before the CDR3 end, and the germline J gene provides the missing end. The chain combines TRBV14 with TRBJ2-7; 9 bases are shared with TRBD1. Germline CDR1 is SGHDT and CDR2 is FRDEAV. Trimming took 5 bases from V and 3 from J; bases not matched to a gene: 3. The CDR3 loop spans 13 amino acids. The CDR3 region is CASRRDRDYEQYF. The CDR3 DNA, read in part, is TGTGCCAGCAGAAGGGACAGGGACTAT.

Points on this clone: Gene names are mouse gene names. With the read ending 4 residues before the CDR3 end, the germline J gene is used to fill in that end. V usage is TRBV13-3 and J usage is TRBJ2-5; TRBD2 agrees at 11 bases. CDR3 length equals 15 residues. CDR1 and CDR2 from the germline V gene are NNHDY and SYVADS. This CDR3 reads CASSDKDWGADTQYF. CDR3 DNA (partial): TGTGCCAGCAGTGATAAGGACTGGGGGGCGGAC.

This clone was seen only a few times. Any gene name here is a mouse gene name. Here the CDR3 reads CAWSRDRGRAETLYF. Partial CDR3 DNA: TGTGCCTGGAGTAGGGACAGGGGGCGTGCAGAA. The chain employs TRBV31 and TRBJ2-3, with 12 bases matching TRBD1. Read sequence stops 4 residues before the CDR3 end, and the germline J gene provides the missing end. V was pared by 2 bases and J by 1 base, with 1 base of the junction left unmatched. Germline values: CDR1 GKSSPN, CDR2 SITVG. The CDR3 is 15 residues long. The full variable domain, its missing parts supplied by reference TRBV31 and TRBJ2-3, is AQTIHQWPVAEIKAVGSPLSLGCTIKGKSSPNLYWYWQATGGTLQQLFYSITVGQVESVVQLNLSASRPKDDQFILSTEKLLLSHSGFYLCAWSRDRGRAETLYFGSGTRLTVL.

This clone was seen only a few times. Mouse germline and gene names are used. The observed sequence ends 4 residues before the CDR3 terminus, with the missing tail filled in from the germline J gene. This chain links TRBV13-3 with TRBJ1-4; 12 bases agree with TRBD1. The CDR3 runs to 15 residues. Per the germline V gene, CDR1 is NNHDY and CDR2 is SYVADS. CDR3 DNA (partial): TGTGCCAGCAGCTCCGGGACAGGGGGCTTCGAA. It encodes CASSSGTGGFE. The whole CDR3 reads CASSSGTGGFERLFF.

Note on this clone: Mouse gene names apply. The missing CDR3 end, 4 residues past where the read stops, is filled in from the germline J gene. J is TRBJ2-5 and V is TRBV19; 7 nucleotides agree with TRBD1. The CDR3 runs to 14 residues. Germline CDR1 and CDR2: FNHDT and SITEND (reference sequence). Unmatched junction bases numbered 1, after V lost 0 bases and J lost 3 bases. CDR3 amino acids: CASSIGTGQDTQYF. Partial CDR3 DNA: TGTGCCAGCAGTATAGGGACAGGACAAGAC.

This clone has more than one count but fewer than ten. The gene names here belong to mouse. The CDR3 end is not reached by the read, which stops 4 residues before it; the germline J gene fills it in. The chain uses TRBV1 and TRBJ2-2, with D maybe TRBD1 (6 bases). V was shortened by 0 bases and J by 1 base, with 9 bases between the two germline ends. The CDR3 extends over 16 amino acids. Germline V CDR1 and CDR2: NSQYPW, LRSPGD (reference sequence). Partial CDR3 DNA: TGCACCTGCAGTGCAGATCACAGGGAAAACACCGGG. Amino acid sequence: CTCSADHRENTG. The whole CDR3 sequence reads CTCSADHRENTGQLYF.

Remarks on this clone: Mouse gene names apply. The sequenced fragment ends 4 residues before the CDR3 boundary, so the rest is inferred from the germline J gene. The chain joins TRBV13-2 to TRBJ2-5; weak D call: TRBD1 (5 bases). Germline CDR1 NNHNN, CDR2 SYGAGS (reference sequence). CDR3 length equals 13 residues. CDR3 DNA, as far as it was read: TGTGCCAGCGGTGACAGGGAGGGGGAC. It specifies CASGDREGD. The CDR3 in full is CASGDREGDTQYF.

This clone has just a few counts. Gene names refer to mouse genes. The read ends 4 residues before the CDR3 terminus; that terminus is restored from the germline J gene. The V gene is TRBV13-3, the J gene TRBJ2-3; TRBD2 might be the D (7 bases). The V and J ends lost 3 bases and 2 bases respectively, with 13 bases between them. Germline V gives CDR1 NNHDY, CDR2 SYVADS. The length of the CDR3 is 15 residues. The CDR3 DNA, read in part, is TGTGCCAGCAGTGCGGGGGGCGCCTTTGCAGAA. Translating gives CASSAGGAFAE. Given in full, the CDR3 is CASSAGGAFAETLYF.

Worth noting for this clone: The germline and genes are mouse ones. The DNA ends 4 residues before the CDR3 does, and the rest of the CDR3 is filled in from the germline J gene. The gene calls are TRBV17 and TRBJ2-2; perhaps TRBD2 as D (5 bases). V lost 3 bases to trimming and J lost 0 bases, with 5 bases between them. The CDR3 totals 14 residues. In germline, CDR1 is MNHDT, CDR2 YYDKIL. The CDR3 bases that were read are TGTGCTAGCAGTAGCTGGGCAAACACCGGG. Protein product: CASSSWANTG. The CDR3 as a whole reads CASSSWANTGQLYF.

Concerning this clone itself: TCRdb's protein and the translated DNA diverge at residue 11; the protein reported here is the translation of the DNA. The gene names here belong to mouse. The read terminates 3 residues before the CDR3 end, so the remaining end is supplied by the germline J gene. The chain is built from TRBV19 and TRBJ1-6; perhaps TRBD1 as D (5 bases). TRBJ1-6 is placed among ORFs of uncertain function. Trimming shortened V by 4 bases and J by 3 bases, and 8 bases separated the two germline ends. The CDR3 runs 14 residues. The germline V gene has CDR1 FNHDT and CDR2 SITEND (reference sequence). CDR3 DNA (partial): TGTGCCAGCAGTGGGGGGTTCTATAATTCGCCC. This encodes CASSGGFYNSP. The whole CDR3 protein is CASSGGFYNSPLYF.

Concerning this clone: Mouse gene names and germline throughout. Read sequence stops 4 residues before the CDR3 end, and the germline J gene provides the missing end. This chain links TRBV13-3 with TRBJ2-1; possibly TRBD2 for D (6 bases). Germline loops: CDR1 NNHDY, CDR2 SYVADS. V dropped 1 base and J dropped 2 bases, with 10 bases sitting between them. The CDR3 has 15 residues. The sequenced CDR3 bases are TGTGCCAGCAGTGATAGGCTGGGGCACTATGCT. Its translation is CASSDRLGHYA. The entire CDR3 is CASSDRLGHYAEQFF.

With respect to this clone: Germline and genes here are mouse. Sequencing ends 4 residues short of the CDR3 end; the germline J gene provides the rest. The chain has TRBV29 and TRBJ2-5; possible D gene TRBD1, 5 bases. The CDR3 extends over 14 amino acids. Trimming took off 5 bases at V and 0 bases at J, with 9 bases between the two ends. Germline-derived CDR1 and CDR2 are MSHET and SYDVDS. The CDR3 is CASSPTGNQDTQYF. The DNA read from the CDR3 is TGTGCTAGCAGTCCTACAGGTAACCAAGAC.

This clone was observed a few times. At residue 13, the TCRdb amino acid sequence and the translated nucleotide sequence differ, so the protein here is the DNA translation. Gene names are mouse gene names. The CDR3 is CASSIPGQYSGNSLYF. The CDR3 bases that were read are TGTGCCAGCAGTATACCGGGACAGTATTCTGGAAATTCG. The chain is built from TRBV19 and TRBJ1-3; 7 bases line up with TRBD1. The CDR3 is cut off 3 residues early in the read; its end comes from the germline J gene. This CDR3 has 16 amino acids. Germline V lookup: CDR1 FNHDT, CDR2 SITEND (reference sequence).

Note on this clone: Any gene name here is a mouse gene name. The DNA read from the CDR3 is TGTGCCAGCAGCCACTACAGGGAGATTTCCAACGAA. It encodes CASSHYREISNE. In full, the CDR3 reads CASSHYREISNERLFF. V gene TRBV13-3 combines with J gene TRBJ1-4, with a possible D match to TRBD1 (6 bases). The read terminates 4 residues ahead of where the CDR3 ends, so the germline J gene completes it. V was trimmed by 5 bases and J by 0 bases, leaving 14 bases between them. CDR3 length equals 16 residues. Germline assignment: CDR1 NNHDY and CDR2 SYVADS.

Many counts were recorded for this clone. The TCRdb protein and the DNA translation do not line up at residue 10; the protein shown here was made by translating the DNA. Genes and germline come from the mouse. The CDR3 extends 3 residues past the end of the read, so its final part is completed from the germline J gene. The chain couples TRBV13-3 to TRBJ1-6, with 8 nucleotides matching TRBD1. TRBJ1-6 is known as an ORF, though its function is uncertain. The trim removed 4 bases at V and 8 bases at J, leaving 2 bases unmatched. CDR1 is NNHDY and CDR2 is SYVADS in the germline V gene. The CDR3 spans 13 residues. The CDR3 is CASSQGADSPLYF. CDR3 bases read: TGTGCCAGCAGTCAGGGGGCTGATTCGCCC.

On this clone: The protein given in TCRdb and the translation of the DNA differ at residue 13, and the sequence presented here derives from the DNA. Germline and genes here are mouse. Read data end 3 residues before the CDR3 end; the end is taken from the germline J gene. The chain uses TRBV13-3 and TRBJ1-3; D perhaps matches TRBD1 (6 bases). This CDR3 is built from 16 residues. V shed 1 base and J shed 1 base, with 12 bases lying between them. Germline CDR1 is NNHDY and CDR2 is SYVADS. The DNA read from the CDR3 is TGTGCCAGCAGTGATAACAGGGAGAAATCTGGAAATACG. Amino acid sequence: CASSDNREKSGNT. The entire CDR3 sequence reads CASSDNREKSGNTLYF.

In regard to this clone: Here the gene names and germline are mouse. The CDR3 end is not reached by the read, which stops 4 residues before it; the germline J gene fills it in. This chain connects TRBV13-3 to TRBJ2-3; 7 positions agree with TRBD2. V trimming: 2 bases; J trimming: 0 bases; junction bases outside the gene matches: 6. The CDR3 loop spans 16 amino acids. CDR1 is NNHDY and CDR2 is SYVADS in the germline V gene. CDR3: CASSEWTGSSAETLYF. The CDR3 DNA, read in part, is TGTGCCAGCAGTGAATGGACTGGATCTAGTGCAGAA.

Regarding this clone: Each gene name is a mouse one. The CDR3 end falls 4 residues outside the read, so it is completed with the germline J gene. This rearrangement joins TRBV13-1 to TRBJ1-1; TRBD1 is a possible D gene (6 bases). In germline, CDR1 is NSHNY, CDR2 SYGAGN. The CDR3 sequence is 13 residues long. CDR3: CASSPPGETEVFF. CDR3 bases read: TGTGCCAGCAGTCCCCCAGGGGAGACA.

This clone is classed as medium-sized. These gene names are mouse names. The CDR3 extends 4 residues past the end of the read, so its final part is completed from the germline J gene. This CDR3 is also generated by other DNA sequences in the sample. The V call is TRBV13-3, the J call TRBJ2-5; 11 bases align to TRBD2. Germline assignment: CDR1 NNHDY and CDR2 SYVADS. The CDR3 spans 15 residues. The sequenced part of the CDR3 DNA is TGTGCCAGCAGTGATCCGGGACTGGGGGAAGAC. This encodes CASSDPGLGED. The whole CDR3 protein reads CASSDPGLGEDTQYF. The whole variable domain, remainder taken from reference TRBV13-3 and TRBJ2-5, is EAAVTQSPRSKVAVTGGKVTLSCHQTNNHDYMYWYRQDTGHGLRLIHYSYVADSTEKGDIPDGYKASRPSQENFSLILELASLSQTAVYFCASSDPGLGEDTQYFGPGTRLLVL.

This clone appeared a few times. All gene names here are mouse names. The read halts 4 residues ahead of the CDR3 end, with the missing end drawn from the germline J gene. V and J are TRBV19 and TRBJ2-3; unclear D gene. Trimming took off 3 bases at V and 1 base at J, with 6 bases between the two ends. CDR3 length equals 13 residues. Germline V gives CDR1 FNHDT, CDR2 SITEND (reference sequence). This CDR3 is CASSTAGAETLYF. The sequenced CDR3 bases are TGTGCCAGCAGTACTGCAGGTGCAGAA.

Comment on this clone: These gene names are mouse names. The CDR3 goes on 4 residues after the read ends, and that part is filled in from the germline J gene. The rearrangement links TRBV1 to TRBJ2-1; 8 nucleotides line up with TRBD2. CDR3 size: 15 residues. Losses at the gene ends were 4 bases for V and 3 bases for J; bases not matched to a gene: 5. The germline CDR1 and CDR2 sequences are NSQYPW and LRSPGD (reference sequence). The CDR3 loop reads CTCSVRLGSYAEQFF. Incomplete CDR3 DNA: TGCACCTGCAGTGTTCGACTGGGGAGCTATGCT.

This clone has just a few counts. The listed genes are named as in mouse. Sequencing ends 4 residues short of the CDR3 end; the germline J gene provides the rest. This specimen includes other DNA sequences encoding the same CDR3. The V and J genes are TRBV19 and TRBJ2-7, with 7 positions matching TRBD2. V lost 2 bases to trimming and J lost 0 bases; unmatched junction nucleotides: 5. The germline CDR1 and CDR2 sequences are FNHDT and SITEND (reference sequence). The CDR3 contains 15 residues. This chain's CDR3 is CASSIPGLSSYEQYF. The part of the CDR3 DNA that was read is TGTGCCAGCAGTATCCCGGGACTGAGCTCCTAT. Variable domain in full (rest from reference TRBV19 and TRBJ2-7): GGIITQTPKFLIGQEGQKLTLKCQQNFNHDTMYWYRQDSGKGLRLIYYSITENDLQKGDLSEGYDASREKKSSFSLTVTSAQKNEMAVFLCASSIPGLSSYEQYFGPGTRLTVL.

For this clone: The genes are named according to mouse. The read terminates 4 residues ahead of where the CDR3 ends, so the germline J gene completes it. The V gene is TRBV13-3, the J gene TRBJ2-2; D is ambiguous. With 0 bases removed from V and 0 bases from J, the gap between germline ends came to 9 bases. Germline CDR1 reads NNHDY; CDR2 reads SYVADS. The CDR3 is 16 amino acids. CDR3 bases read: TGTGCCAGCAGTGATGCAATAACTCCAAACACCGGG. As protein: CASSDAITPNTG. The CDR3 reads in full as CASSDAITPNTGQLYF. Using reference TRBV13-3 and TRBJ2-2 for the parts outside the CDR3, the full variable domain is EAAVTQSPRSKVAVTGGKVTLSCHQTNNHDYMYWYRQDTGHGLRLIHYSYVADSTEKGDIPDGYKASRPSQENFSLILELASLSQTAVYFCASSDAITPNTGQLYFGEGSKLTVL.

In the case of this clone: The gene symbols are mouse symbols. The sequenced fragment ends 4 residues before the CDR3 boundary, so the rest is inferred from the germline J gene. The chain carries TRBV1 and TRBJ2-4; 7 bases agree with TRBD1. Germline V gene data show CDR1 as NSQYPW and CDR2 as LRSPGD (reference sequence). J lost 0 bases, V lost 3 bases, and 6 bases had no gene match. The CDR3 length is 16 residues. The CDR3 sequence is CTCSAVRGFSQNTLYF. CDR3 bases read: TGCACCTGCAGTGCGGTCAGGGGGTTTAGTCAAAAC.